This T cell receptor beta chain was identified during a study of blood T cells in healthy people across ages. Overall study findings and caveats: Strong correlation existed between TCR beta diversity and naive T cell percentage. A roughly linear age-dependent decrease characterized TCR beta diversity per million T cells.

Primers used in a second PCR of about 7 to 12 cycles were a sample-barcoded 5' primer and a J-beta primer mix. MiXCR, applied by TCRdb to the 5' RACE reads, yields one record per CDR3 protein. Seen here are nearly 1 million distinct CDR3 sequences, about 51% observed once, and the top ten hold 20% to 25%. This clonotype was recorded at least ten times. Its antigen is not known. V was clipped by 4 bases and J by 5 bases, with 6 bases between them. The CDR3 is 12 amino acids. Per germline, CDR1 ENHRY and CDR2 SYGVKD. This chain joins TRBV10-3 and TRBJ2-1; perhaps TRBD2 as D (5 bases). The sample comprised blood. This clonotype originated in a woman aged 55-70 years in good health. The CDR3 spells CAISGGHNEQFF. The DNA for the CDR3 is TGTGCCATCAGTGGCGGGCACAATGAGCAGTTCTTC.